The table lists the clone carrying this TCR beta chain with many counts. Arm-PCR of CDR3 regions and iRepertoire HTBI primers were used to build TCR beta libraries. A single record per CDR3 protein comes from TCRdb applying MiXCR to the multiplex PCR reads. The sample lists approximately 480,000 distinct CDR3 sequences; around 16% were seen once. Germline V gene lookup returns CDR1 SGHTA and CDR2 FQGNSA. CDR3 size: 19 residues. V lost 4 bases to trimming and J lost 4 bases, with 27 bases between them. This sample is drawn from a study of regulatory T cells in long-lasting Graves disease. Time point described: newly diagnosed GD, antithyroid drugs for less than 3 months. PBMCs provided the RNA from which the TCR library was made. This sample also appeared in a second study, on T cells in Graves' hyperthyroidism and ophthalmopathy.

The chain has TRBV7-2 and TRBJ2-3; TRBD2 is a possible D gene (7 bases). The TCR was taken from a man between 35 and 55 years old with Graves disease. The specimen comprised peripheral blood mononuclear cells (PBMCs), sampled at new diagnosis, from a patient treated with antithyroid drugs. In DNA, the CDR3 is TGTGCCAGCAGCTCCCCCGGGGGGCGGGTCAGAGGCTGGGCAGATACGCAGTATTTT. Amino acid sequence: CASSSPGGRVRGWADTQYF.